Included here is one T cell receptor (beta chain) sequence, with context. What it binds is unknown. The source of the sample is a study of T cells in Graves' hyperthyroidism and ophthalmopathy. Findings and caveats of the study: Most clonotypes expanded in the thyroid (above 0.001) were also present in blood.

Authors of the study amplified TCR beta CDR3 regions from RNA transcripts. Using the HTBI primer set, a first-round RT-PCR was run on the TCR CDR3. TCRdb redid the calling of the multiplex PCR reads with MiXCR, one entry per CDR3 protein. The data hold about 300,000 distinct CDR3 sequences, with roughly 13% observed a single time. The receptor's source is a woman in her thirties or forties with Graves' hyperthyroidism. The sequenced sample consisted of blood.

The CDR3 DNA sequence: TGCGCCAGCAGCCAGGGGAAGGGAGATACGCAGTATTTT. It encodes CASSQGKGDTQYF. The rearrangement uses TRBV4-1 and TRBJ2-3; unclear D gene. V was pared by 3 bases and J by 5 bases, with 9 bases between. Germline V gene sequence: CDR1 MGHRA, CDR2 YSYEKL. The CDR3 loop spans 13 amino acids.